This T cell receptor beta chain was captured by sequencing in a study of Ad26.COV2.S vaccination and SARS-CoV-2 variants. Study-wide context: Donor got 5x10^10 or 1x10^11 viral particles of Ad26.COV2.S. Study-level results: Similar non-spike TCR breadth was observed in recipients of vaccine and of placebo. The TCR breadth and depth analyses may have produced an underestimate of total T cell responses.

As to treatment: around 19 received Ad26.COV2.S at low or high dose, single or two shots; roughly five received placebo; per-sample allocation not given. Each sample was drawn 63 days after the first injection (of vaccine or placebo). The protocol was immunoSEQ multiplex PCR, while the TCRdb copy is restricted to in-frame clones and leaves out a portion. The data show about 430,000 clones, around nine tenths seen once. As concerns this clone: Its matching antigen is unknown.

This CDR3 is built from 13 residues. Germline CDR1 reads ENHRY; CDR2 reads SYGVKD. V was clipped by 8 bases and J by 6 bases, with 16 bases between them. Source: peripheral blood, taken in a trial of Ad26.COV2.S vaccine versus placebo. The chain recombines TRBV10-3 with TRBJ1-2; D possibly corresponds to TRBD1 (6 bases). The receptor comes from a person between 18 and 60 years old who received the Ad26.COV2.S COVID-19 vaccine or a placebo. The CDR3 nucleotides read TGTGCCATCCAACCTACAGGGTCCCATGGCTACACCTTC. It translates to CAIQPTGSHGYTF.